This T cell receptor beta chain was recorded in a study of blood T cell repertoires in COVID-19 (TCRdb year 2020). Describing the broader study: Samples covering the acute and convalescent phases of COVID-19 were provided by collaborators in the United States, Italy and Spain. The prospective study material was composed of cDNA or gDNA derived from T cells, B-cell-depleted T cells, or PBMCs. The dataset comprised deeply sampled blood TCRbeta repertoires from subjects exposed to, actively infected with, or recovered from COVID-19. The repertoires were released in a freely available public database meant as a resource for research on the immune response to SARS-CoV-2. The samples were drawn from two sources: the first 160 participants of the ongoing ImmuneRACE study, and 950 to 1,500 subjects contributed by 6 global collaborators. Sample metadata almost always included a de-identified subject ID, COVID-19 status, age in years and sex. Where HLA class I and class II types were available, the types were taken from metadata supplied by the sample provider, not from assay-based typing.

TCRbeta CDR3 regions were amplified from genomic DNA by means of the immunoSEQ Assay, a bias-controlled multiplex PCR. The source study handled its data this way. Within the assay, amplification of reference gene primers was used to estimate how many nucleated cells each sample contained. To quantify the absolute abundance of each unique TCRbeta CDR3 rearrangement, sequence reads were collapsed and filtered. Productive Simpson clonality was computed per sample as the square root of Simpson's diversity index over productive rearrangements. The immuneACCESS repertoire file appears here via TCRdb, limited to in-frame rearrangements. These files lack a portion of the clones; in checked studies, under half of the deficit traces to unresolved V genes, and the cause of the others is not known. For V, J and clone size, that table is used; D and trimming come from the DNA. The sample records roughly 290,000 clones, about 80% of which are singletons. The ten top clones hold around a sixth of the sample.

In Seattle, one collaborating source enrolled patients while the infection was active and tracked those patients longitudinally over the course of disease. Each collaborating institution followed its own protocols to collect whole blood in K2EDTA tubes. For TCRbeta analysis, collaborators shipped samples in one of three forms: frozen whole blood, isolated PBMCs, or DNA extracted from either of those sample types. Of note for this clone: Its antigen specificity is not known. One base away there is no much larger clone; base qualities are not given.

Results the study describes overall, beyond this receptor: Clinical and demographic metadata were provided uncurated, with the amount varying by source and participant.

The CDR3 runs 18 residues from the cysteine to the phenylalanine. The CDR3 DNA has 54 bases and is translated from base 1. The CDR1 and CDR2 encoded by the germline V gene are SGHDT and YYEEEE. The V and J ends are trimmed by 0 bases and 8 bases, leaving 25 bases between them. The receptor was derived from a person aged 65 to 85 with COVID-19, enrolled during active disease. Sequencing used peripheral blood. The sequence joins TRBV5-6 to TRBJ2-3; the D gene is perhaps TRBD2, on 6 matching bases. The DNA reads TGTGCCAGCAGCTTGGAACGGGGGACGGGTCTAAGGTTCGCTACGCAGTATTTT. Protein translation: CASSLERGTGLRFATQYF.